This TCR beta chain was sequenced in a study of T-cell reconstitution after alpha-beta-depleted transplantation in children (dated by TCRdb to about 2016). Background for the entire study: The study quantitatively tracked T-cell immune reconstitution after TCRalphabeta/CD19-depleted allogeneic hematopoietic cell transplantation in children using TCR repertoire profiling.

The library was made by PCR. Reads for this sample came from an Illumina HiSeq 2500. Molecular barcoding was employed in the preparation of TCR libraries, with unique molecular identifiers being used to normalize TCRbeta repertoire quantification. TCRdb reran the public reads through fastp at Q25 and MiXCR, keeping productive beta chains. Rows matching on CDR3 protein sequence are summarized as one entry with the most common DNA and genes. The sample data list 640,000 or so distinct CDR3 sequences, and around 16% of these were observed just once. The ten top clones hold under 1.2% of the sample. This clonotype was detected only a few times. What antigen it recognizes has not been identified. Qualities for individual bases were not recorded, and no much larger clone is one base off. This material consisted of PBMCs from the stem cell graft donor, taken from the stem cell graft. The origin of this receptor is a human donor who donated a stem cell graft to a child with acute myeloid leukemia.

The sequenced DNA: TGTGCCAGCAGTGAAGAGGGGTGGCAGGGAACAGATACGCAGTATTTT. Protein translation: CASSEEGWQGTDTQYF. The chain joins TRBV6-1 to TRBJ2-3; TRBD1 is possibly the D segment (5 matching bases). V loses 1 base of germline sequence and J loses 3 bases, and the interval between the two ends is 14 bases. The CDR3 goes from the cysteine to the phenylalanine over 16 residues. Only the CDR3 portion is preserved as DNA: 48 bases, with reading frame beginning at the first base. From a lookup of the germline V gene, CDR1 and CDR2 are MNHNS and SASEGT.